This T cell receptor beta chain was identified during a study of post-analysis software for immune sequencing data. Overall study: The disease courses covered relapsing-remitting, secondary progressive and progressive-relapsing multiple sclerosis.

Each TCR beta cDNA library carried unique molecular identifiers. A population of about 1 to 11 million T cells gave rise to about half a million cDNA molecules. TCRdb independently ran MiXCR on the PCR reads; one entry per CDR3 protein. Of about 430,000 distinct CDR3 sequences listed, 35% to 45% were seen once; the top ten hold 7.6%. From germline, CDR1 is MNHEY and CDR2 SVGEGT. The CDR3 is 17 amino acids. J lost 5 bases, V lost 8 bases, and 14 bases had no gene match. Turning to this clonotype: What it binds is not known.

Whole-study results and caveats: TRBV5-6, TRBV5-1 and TRBV20-1 belonged to a set of roughly 5 TRBV segments that were more frequent in patients than controls.

The sample was blood. This clonotype originated in a girl aged 2 to 10 with multiple sclerosis. The chain combines TRBV6-2 or TRBV6-3 with TRBJ2-6, with TRBD1 matching 8 bases. The chain's CDR3 is CASGIRDRGPRANVLTF. The CDR3 bases are TGTGCCAGCGGCATCCGTGACAGGGGCCCCAGGGCCAACGTCCTGACTTTC.